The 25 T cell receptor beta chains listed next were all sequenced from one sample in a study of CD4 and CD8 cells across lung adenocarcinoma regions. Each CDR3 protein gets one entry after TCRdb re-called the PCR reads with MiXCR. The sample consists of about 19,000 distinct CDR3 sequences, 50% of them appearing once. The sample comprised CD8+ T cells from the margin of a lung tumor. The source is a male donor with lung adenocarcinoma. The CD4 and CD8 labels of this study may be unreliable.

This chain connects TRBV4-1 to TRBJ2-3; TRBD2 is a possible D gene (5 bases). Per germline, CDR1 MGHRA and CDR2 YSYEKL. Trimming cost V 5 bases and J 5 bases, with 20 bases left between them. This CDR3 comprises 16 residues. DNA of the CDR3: TGCGCCAGCAGCGATACGGAGGTATCAGGCAAAGATACGCAGTATTTT. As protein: CASSDTEVSGKDTQYF.

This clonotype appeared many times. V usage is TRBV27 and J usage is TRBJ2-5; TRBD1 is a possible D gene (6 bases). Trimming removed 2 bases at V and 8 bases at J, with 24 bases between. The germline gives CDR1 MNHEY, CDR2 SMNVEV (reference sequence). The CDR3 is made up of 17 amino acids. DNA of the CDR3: TGTGCCAGCAGTTTAAGGGAATCGGGACACCGATCGGGAACCCAGTACTTC. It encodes CASSLRESGHRSGTQYF.

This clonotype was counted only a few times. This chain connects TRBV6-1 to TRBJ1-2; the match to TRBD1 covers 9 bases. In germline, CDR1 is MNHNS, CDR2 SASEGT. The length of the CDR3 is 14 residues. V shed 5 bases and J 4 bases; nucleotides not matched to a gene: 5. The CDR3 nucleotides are TGTGCCAGCAGTAAGGGACAGGGAGGCTATGGCTACACCTTC. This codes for CASSKGQGGYGYTF.

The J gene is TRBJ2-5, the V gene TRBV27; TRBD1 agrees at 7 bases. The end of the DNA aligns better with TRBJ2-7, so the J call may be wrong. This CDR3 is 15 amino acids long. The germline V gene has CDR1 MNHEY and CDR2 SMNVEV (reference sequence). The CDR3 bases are TGTGCCAGCAGTTATGAAGGGGGCGGTTTCTACGAGCAGTACTTC. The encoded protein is CASSYEGGGFYEQYF.

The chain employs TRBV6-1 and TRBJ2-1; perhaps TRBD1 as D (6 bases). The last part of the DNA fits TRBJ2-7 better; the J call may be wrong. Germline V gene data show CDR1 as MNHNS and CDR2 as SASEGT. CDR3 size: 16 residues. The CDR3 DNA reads TGTGCCAGCAGTGAAACACGGACAGACCGCCCCTACGAGCAGTACTTC. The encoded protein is CASSETRTDRPYEQYF.

The CDR3 loop reads CASSQGLAGDQETQYF. The CDR3 nucleotides read TGCGCCAGCAGCCAAGGACTAGCGGGCGACCAAGAGACCCAGTACTTC. This rearrangement joins TRBV5-1 to TRBJ2-5; 11 nucleotides agree with TRBD2. V was pared by 4 bases and J by 0 bases, with 5 bases of the junction left unmatched. Germline CDR1 and CDR2: SGHRS and YFSETQ. This CDR3 contains 16 residues.

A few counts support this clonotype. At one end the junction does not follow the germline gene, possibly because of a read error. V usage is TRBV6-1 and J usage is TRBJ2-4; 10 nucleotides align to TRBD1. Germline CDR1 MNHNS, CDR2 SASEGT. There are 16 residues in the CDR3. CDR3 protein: CASSEAGTGVKDTQYF. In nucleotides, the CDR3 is TGTGCCAGCAGTGAAGCGGGGACAGGGGTTAAAGATACGCAGTATTTC.

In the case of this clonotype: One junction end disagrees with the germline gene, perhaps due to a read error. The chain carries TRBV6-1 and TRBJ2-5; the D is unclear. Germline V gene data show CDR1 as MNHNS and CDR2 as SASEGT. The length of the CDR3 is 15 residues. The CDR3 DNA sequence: TGTGCCAGGGGCAAAGGCGGCCTAGACGCAGAGACCCAGTATTTC. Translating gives CARGKGGLDAETQYF.

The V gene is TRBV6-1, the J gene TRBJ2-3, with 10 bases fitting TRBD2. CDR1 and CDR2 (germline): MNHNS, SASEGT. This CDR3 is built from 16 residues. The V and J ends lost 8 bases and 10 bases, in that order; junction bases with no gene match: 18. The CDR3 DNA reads TGTGCCAGCTCCGGTCTAGCGGGAGTACGTGCCGGTGCGCAGTATTTT. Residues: CASSGLAGVRAGAQYF.

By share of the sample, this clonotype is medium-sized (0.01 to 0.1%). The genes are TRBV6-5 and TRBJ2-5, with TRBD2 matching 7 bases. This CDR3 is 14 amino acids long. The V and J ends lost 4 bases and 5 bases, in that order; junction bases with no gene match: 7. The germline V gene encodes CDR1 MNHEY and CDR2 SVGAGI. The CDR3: CASSSGGLSETQYF. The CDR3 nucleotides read TGTGCCAGCAGTTCCGGGGGACTATCGGAGACCCAGTACTTC.

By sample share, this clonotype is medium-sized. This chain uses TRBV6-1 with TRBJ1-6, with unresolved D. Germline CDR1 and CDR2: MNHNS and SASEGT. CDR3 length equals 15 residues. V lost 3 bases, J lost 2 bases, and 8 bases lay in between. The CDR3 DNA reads TGTGCCAGCAGTGAGGCGGTAGCCTATAATTCACCCCTCCACTTT. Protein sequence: CASSEAVAYNSPLHF.

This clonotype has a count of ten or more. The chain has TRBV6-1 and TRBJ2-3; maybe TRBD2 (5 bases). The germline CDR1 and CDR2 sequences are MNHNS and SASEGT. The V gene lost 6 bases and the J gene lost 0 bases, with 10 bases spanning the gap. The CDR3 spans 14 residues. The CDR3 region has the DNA TGTGCCAGCAGACAAGCGGCCAGCACAGATACGCAGTATTTT. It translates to CASRQAASTDTQYF.

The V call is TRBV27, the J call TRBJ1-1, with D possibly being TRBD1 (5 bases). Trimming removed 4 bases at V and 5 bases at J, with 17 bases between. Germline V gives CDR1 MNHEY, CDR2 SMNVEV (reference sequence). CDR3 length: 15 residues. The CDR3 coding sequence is TGTGCCAGCAGTTCACCCCCGGGACTGGGAACTGAAGCTTTCTTT. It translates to CASSSPPGLGTEAFF.

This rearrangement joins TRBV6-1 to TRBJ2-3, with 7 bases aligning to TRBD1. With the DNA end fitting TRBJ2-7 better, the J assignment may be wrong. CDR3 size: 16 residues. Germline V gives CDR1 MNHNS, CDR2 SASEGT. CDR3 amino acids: CASGGLGGRGPDTQYF. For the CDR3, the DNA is TGTGCCAGCGGGGGTCTAGGGGGCCGAGGCCCAGATACGCAGTACTTC.

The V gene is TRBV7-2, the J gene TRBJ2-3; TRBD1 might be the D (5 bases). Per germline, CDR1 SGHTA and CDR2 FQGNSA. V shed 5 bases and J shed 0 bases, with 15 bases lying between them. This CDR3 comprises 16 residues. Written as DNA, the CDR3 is TGTGCCAGCAGCCCCCCTGGGGCAAGGAGCACAGATACGCAGTATTTT. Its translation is CASSPPGARSTDTQYF.

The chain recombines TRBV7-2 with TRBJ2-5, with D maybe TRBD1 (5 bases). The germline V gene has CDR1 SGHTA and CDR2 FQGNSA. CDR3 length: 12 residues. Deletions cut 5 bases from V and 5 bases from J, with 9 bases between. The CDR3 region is CASSPQGETQYF. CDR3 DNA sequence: TGTGCCAGCAGCCCCCAGGGTGAGACCCAGTACTTC.

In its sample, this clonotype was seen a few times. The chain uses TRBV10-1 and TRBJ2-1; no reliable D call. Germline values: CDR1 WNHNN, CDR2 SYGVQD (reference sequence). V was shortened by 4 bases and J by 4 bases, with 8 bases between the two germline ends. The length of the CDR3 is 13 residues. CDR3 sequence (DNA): TGCGCCAGCAGTGCGTCCAGATACAATGAGCAGTTCTTC. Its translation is CASSASRYNEQFF.

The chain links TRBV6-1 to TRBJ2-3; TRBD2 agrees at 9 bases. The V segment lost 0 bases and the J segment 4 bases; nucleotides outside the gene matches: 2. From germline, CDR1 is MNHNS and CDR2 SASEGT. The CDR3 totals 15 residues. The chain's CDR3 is CASSEASGSPDTQYF. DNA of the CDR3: TGTGCCAGCAGTGAAGCTAGCGGGAGCCCAGATACGCAGTATTTT.

The chain's CDR3 is CAISESGISYNEQFF. DNA of the CDR3: TGTGCCATCAGTGAGAGCGGGATCTCCTACAATGAGCAGTTCTTC. The rearrangement links TRBV10-3 to TRBJ2-1; 7 positions agree with TRBD2. The CDR3 contains 15 residues. Germline V CDR1 and CDR2: ENHRY, SYGVKD. V lost 2 bases and J lost 0; bases outside the gene matches: 1.

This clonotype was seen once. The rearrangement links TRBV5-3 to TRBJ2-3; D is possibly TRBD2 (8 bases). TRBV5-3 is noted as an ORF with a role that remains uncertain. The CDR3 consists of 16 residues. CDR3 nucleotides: TGTCCGTGCAGCTTGAGGGGGCGGGGGGCCAAAAATATGCAGTATTTT. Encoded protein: CPCSLRGRGAKNMQYF.

The CDR3 DNA reads as TGCGCCAGCAGTGTACCCCTCTTGTGGGGACCTAGCTCCTACGAGCAGTACTTC. It translates to CASSVPLLWGPSSYEQYF. The chain has TRBV10-1 and TRBJ2-7; possibly TRBD1 or TRBD2 for D (5 bases each). Trimming stripped 4 bases from V and 0 bases from J, with 22 bases between. CDR3 length equals 18 residues. Germline lookup yields CDR1 WNHNN and CDR2 SYGVQD (reference sequence).

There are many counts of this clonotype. DNA for the CDR3: TGTGCCAGCAGTTTAGGGCAGGGGGCTAATGAAAAACTGTTTTTT. It yields the protein CASSLGQGANEKLFF. This chain connects TRBV28 to TRBJ1-4; 7 nucleotides match TRBD1. The CDR3 consists of 15 residues. Germline V gene data show CDR1 as MDHEN and CDR2 as SYDVKM. Trimming removed 2 bases from V and 3 bases from J; junction bases left unmatched: 3.

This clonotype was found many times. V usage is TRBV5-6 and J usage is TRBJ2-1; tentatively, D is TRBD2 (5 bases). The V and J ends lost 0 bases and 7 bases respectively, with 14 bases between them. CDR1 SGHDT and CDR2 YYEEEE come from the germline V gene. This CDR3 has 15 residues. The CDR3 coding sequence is TGTGCCAGCAGCTTGGCCGTGGGAGTGGTGAATGAGCAGTTCTTC. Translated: CASSLAVGVVNEQFF.

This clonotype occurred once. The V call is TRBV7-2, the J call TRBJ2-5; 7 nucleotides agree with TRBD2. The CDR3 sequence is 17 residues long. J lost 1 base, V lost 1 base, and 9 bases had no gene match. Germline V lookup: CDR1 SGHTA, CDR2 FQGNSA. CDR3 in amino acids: CASSLGVLADLQETQYF. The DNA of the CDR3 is TGTGCCAGCAGCTTAGGAGTGCTAGCGGACCTCCAAGAGACCCAGTACTTC.

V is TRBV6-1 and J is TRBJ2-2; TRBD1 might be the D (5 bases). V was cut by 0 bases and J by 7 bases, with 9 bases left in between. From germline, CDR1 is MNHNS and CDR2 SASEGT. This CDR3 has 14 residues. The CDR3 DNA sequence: TGTGCCAGCAGTGAAGCGGTAGGGGTCGGGGAGCTGTTTTTT. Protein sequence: CASSEAVGVGELFF.